These 31 T cell receptor beta chains were sequenced from one sample in a study of blood T cell repertoires in COVID-19. Clones were sequenced by immunoSEQ multiplex PCR, and TCRdb holds only the in-frame ones, with some missing. The sample shows around 250,000 clones, 90% to 95% of them seen only once. The sequenced sample was PBMCs or T cells enriched from blood (not recorded which). The receptors were gathered from a human donor in a cohort exposed to, infected with or recovered from COVID-19 (not recorded which). The donor label of this sample is uncertain.

The V and J genes are TRBV5-4 and TRBJ2-6; D is undetermined. In germline, CDR1 is SGHNT, CDR2 YYREEE (reference sequence). Trimming stripped 4 bases from V and 0 bases from J, with 8 bases between. The CDR3 loop spans 15 amino acids. The CDR3 sequence: CASSGVPSGANVLTF. In DNA, the CDR3 is TGTGCCAGCAGCGGAGTCCCCTCTGGGGCCAACGTCCTGACTTTC.

The rearrangement links TRBV7-9 to TRBJ2-3, with D hard to call. Germline V gene data show CDR1 as SEHNR and CDR2 as FQNEAQ (reference sequence). This CDR3 spans 15 amino acids. Trimming stripped 0 bases from V and 1 base from J, with 8 bases between. The CDR3 DNA follows: TGTGCCAGCAGCTTAGCGGGTCAGGGCACAGATACGCAGTATTTT. Its translation is CASSLAGQGTDTQYF.

V and J are TRBV27 and TRBJ1-5; possible D gene TRBD1, 6 bases. This CDR3 is 14 amino acids long. Trimming pared 2 bases from V and 6 bases from J, leaving 11 bases between. Per the germline V gene, CDR1 is MNHEY and CDR2 is SMNVEV (reference sequence). The CDR3 coding sequence is TGTGCCAGCAGTTTAGTACAGGGACGTCAGCCCCAGCATTTT. Its protein product is CASSLVQGRQPQHF.

This chain uses TRBV5-6 with TRBJ1-2; 8 nucleotides line up with TRBD1. CDR1 and CDR2 from the germline V gene are SGHDT and YYEEEE. This CDR3 contains 14 residues. Germline trimming cut 3 bases from V and 8 bases from J; bases unmatched to any gene: 9. This CDR3 is CASSYGTGSGGYTF. The CDR3 nucleotides are TGTGCCAGCAGCTACGGGACAGGCTCTGGGGGCTACACCTTC.

This chain uses TRBV4-1 with TRBJ1-1; D remains unclear. Germline loops: CDR1 MGHRA, CDR2 YSYEKL. The V gene lost 4 bases and the J gene lost 4 bases, with 25 bases spanning the gap. The length of the CDR3 is 18 residues. The CDR3 bases are TGCGCCAGCAGCCGTCTACCGAGTCCCTTCTGGAGGAGCACTGAAGCTTTCTTT. Amino acid sequence: CASSRLPSPFWRSTEAFF.

This clone has a single count. The chain joins TRBV4-2 to TRBJ2-3; 14 bases match TRBD2. CDR1 and CDR2 (germline): LGHNA, YNFKEQ. The CDR3 consists of 19 residues. Trimming removed 0 bases from V and 6 bases from J; junction bases left unmatched: 11. This chain's CDR3 is CASSQDGLGTSGGRDTQYF. In nucleotides, the CDR3 is TGTGCCAGCAGCCAAGATGGCCTCGGGACTAGCGGGGGAAGGGATACGCAGTATTTT.

V usage is TRBV7-8 and J usage is TRBJ2-5, with D tentatively TRBD1 (6 bases). Trimming pared 8 bases from V and 5 bases from J, leaving 15 bases between. The CDR3 has 13 residues. In germline, CDR1 is SGHVS, CDR2 FQNEAQ. The CDR3 DNA reads as TGTGCCAGCCAACCTGGGGGCGGTGAGACCCAGTACTTC. Its protein is CASQPGGGETQYF.

The rearrangement uses TRBV4-1 and TRBJ1-2, with D possibly TRBD1 on 6 matching bases. CDR1 and CDR2 (germline): MGHRA, YSYEKL. The CDR3 spans 16 residues. With 2 bases removed from V and 7 bases from J, the gap between germline ends came to 20 bases. The CDR3 spells CASSQPSGGGASGYTF. The CDR3 DNA is TGCGCCAGCAGCCAACCATCGGGCGGGGGCGCTTCTGGCTACACCTTC.

The V call is TRBV5-1, the J call TRBJ2-3; the D is unclear. Looked up from germline, CDR1 is SGHRS and CDR2 is YFSETQ. There are 15 residues in the CDR3. Trimming took 4 bases from V and 6 from J, leaving 18 bases between them. CDR3: CASSLGSTSADTQYF. CDR3 DNA sequence: TGCGCCAGCAGCCTTGGGTCAACATCAGCGGATACGCAGTATTTT.

This chain links TRBV2 with TRBJ1-2; 9 nucleotides align to TRBD1. This CDR3 is 16 amino acids long. J lost 8 bases, V lost 4 bases, and 14 bases had no gene match. From germline, CDR1 is SNHLY and CDR2 FYNNEI. The CDR3 loop is CASSAVHGGTGIGYTF. Here the CDR3 DNA reads TGTGCCAGCAGTGCGGTCCATGGGGGGACAGGGATCGGCTACACCTTC.

The chain couples TRBV5-3 to TRBJ1-2; 10 nucleotides align to TRBD1. TRBV5-3 falls under the ORF class, with uncertain function. The CDR3 extends over 17 amino acids. J lost 5 bases, V lost 4 bases, and 14 bases had no gene match. CDR3 DNA sequence: TGTGCCAGAAGCCCTACTTTGGGACAGGGGCGAGTGTATGGCTACACCTTC. Its translation is CARSPTLGQGRVYGYTF.

V usage is TRBV19 and J usage is TRBJ1-2, with D hard to call. This CDR3 is 13 amino acids long. V dropped 5 bases and J dropped 6 bases, with 13 bases sitting between them. Germline CDR1 is LNHDA and CDR2 is SQIVND (reference sequence). DNA of the CDR3: TGTGCCAGTAGTGAAACGACCGGGGATGGCTACACCTTC. It yields the protein CASSETTGDGYTF.

This chain uses TRBV10-2 with TRBJ2-2; the match to TRBD1 covers 7 bases. The germline V gene has CDR1 WSHSY and CDR2 SAAADI. The junction had 2 bases not matched to a gene; V was cut back by 5 bases and J by 5 bases. The CDR3 length is 13 residues. CDR3 in DNA: TGCGCCAGCAGTAAGGACAGGACCGGGGAGCTGTTTTTT. It yields the protein CASSKDRTGELFF.

The rearrangement links TRBV5-4 to TRBJ1-2; D perhaps matches TRBD1 (6 bases). The CDR3 spans 15 residues. Germline lookup yields CDR1 SGHNT and CDR2 YYREEE (reference sequence). Trimming shortened V by 5 bases and J by 3 bases, and 17 bases separated the two germline ends. The CDR3 DNA sequence: TGTGCCAGCAGGCTTCAGGGGCCGGACTACTATGGCTACACCTTC. Protein: CASRLQGPDYYGYTF.

V and J are TRBV9 and TRBJ2-7; 7 bases are a match to TRBD1. V shed 4 bases, J shed 5 bases, and the junction held 15 bases outside the gene matches. The CDR3 is 16 residues long. CDR1 and CDR2 (germline): SGDLS, YYNGEE. CDR3 amino acids: CASSKVQGTLIHEQYF. CDR3 coding DNA: TGTGCCAGCAGCAAGGTACAGGGGACCCTTATCCACGAGCAGTACTTC.

As to this clone: The same CDR3 also results from other DNA sequences found in this sample. The chain recombines TRBV6-6 with TRBJ1-3; D call uncertain. CDR3 length: 13 amino acids. The germline CDR1 and CDR2 sequences are MNHNY and SVGAGI (reference sequence). V was pared by 4 bases and J by 0 bases, with 4 bases between. The CDR3 DNA is TGTGCCAGCAGTTCAGGCTCTGGAAACACCATATATTTT. It codes for CASSSGSGNTIYF.

The V and J genes are TRBV30 and TRBJ1-1, with a weak D call TRBD1 (6 bases). Trimming removed 4 bases from V and 1 base from J, with 16 bases in between. The CDR3 is 15 residues long. Germline V gives CDR1 GTSNPN, CDR2 SVGIG (reference sequence). This CDR3 is CAWIRGGRGNTEAFF. CDR3 DNA sequence: TGTGCCTGGATACGGGGGGGCAGGGGGAACACTGAAGCTTTCTTT.

The chain carries TRBV5-1 and TRBJ2-5; D possibly corresponds to TRBD2 (7 bases). V was trimmed by 0 bases and J by 2 bases, leaving 11 bases between them. CDR1 and CDR2 from the germline V gene are SGHRS and YFSETQ. There are 15 residues in the CDR3. This CDR3 is CASSLAGRGQETQYF. CDR3 in DNA: TGCGCCAGCAGCTTGGCGGGGAGGGGGCAAGAGACCCAGTACTTC.

The chain employs TRBV3-1 (or the pseudogene TRBV3-2) and TRBJ1-1; 8 bases are shared with TRBD1. Germline V CDR1 and CDR2: LGHDT, YNNKEL (reference sequence). J gave up 5 bases and V 6 bases, and 5 bases lay outside the gene matches. This CDR3 comprises 13 residues. The CDR3 sequence: CASSRQGRTEAFF. CDR3 sequence (DNA): TGTGCCAGCAGTAGACAGGGGCGAACTGAAGCTTTCTTT.

This chain joins TRBV19 and TRBJ1-1; D gene ambiguous. This CDR3 comprises 13 residues. V shed 3 bases and J shed 5 bases, with 10 bases lying between them. Germline-derived CDR1 and CDR2 are LNHDA and SQIVND (reference sequence). The CDR3 sequence: CASSIDGRTEAFF. The CDR3 nucleotides read TGTGCCAGTAGTATCGACGGGAGGACTGAAGCTTTCTTT.

This chain connects TRBV18 to TRBJ2-7; D is uncertain. The length of the CDR3 is 13 residues. V lost 5 bases to trimming and J lost 1 base, with 9 bases between them. The germline CDR1 and CDR2 sequences are KGHSH and LQKENI. The CDR3 sequence is CASSSRVSYEQYF. CDR3 coding DNA: TGTGCCAGCTCATCCCGGGTTTCCTACGAGCAGTACTTC.

This clone was counted a single time. The chain is built from TRBV5-1 and TRBJ1-2; D gene uncertain. CDR3 length equals 15 residues. Germline V CDR1 and CDR2: SGHRS, YFSETQ. V lost 1 base to trimming and J lost 8 bases, with 18 bases between them. The DNA of the CDR3 is TGCGCCAGCAGCTTGAGAGCCCCGAGCCCCCACGGCTACACCTTC. Translated: CASSLRAPSPHGYTF.

This clone was recorded at least ten times. The rearrangement uses TRBV7-3 and TRBJ1-6; TRBD1 might be the D (6 bases). Germline assignment: CDR1 SGHTA and CDR2 FQGTGA. This CDR3 is built from 15 residues. Trimming stripped 2 bases from V and 10 bases from J, with 15 bases between. This CDR3 is CASSLSAGVGSPLHF. CDR3 DNA: TGTGCCAGCAGCTTATCTGCAGGGGTGGGGTCACCCCTCCACTTT.

The chain combines TRBV27 with TRBJ2-1; the match to TRBD2 covers 14 bases. The germline gives CDR1 MNHEY, CDR2 SMNVEV (reference sequence). The CDR3 is made up of 16 amino acids. The V and J ends lost 2 bases and 5 bases, in that order; junction bases with no gene match: 2. The CDR3 bases are TGTGCCAGCAGTTTAGGGACTAGCGGGGGTAACAATGAGCAGTTCTTC. Its translation: CASSLGTSGGNNEQFF.

This rearrangement joins TRBV4-1 to TRBJ1-1, with D possibly being TRBD1 (6 bases). Looked up from germline, CDR1 is MGHRA and CDR2 is YSYEKL. The CDR3 loop spans 16 amino acids. V was trimmed by 1 base and J by 1 base, leaving 13 bases between them. The CDR3 region has the DNA TGCGCCAGCAGCCAAGGATTGGGGGCAGAGAACACTGAAGCTTTCTTT. This sequence encodes CASSQGLGAENTEAFF.

The V and J genes are TRBV30 and TRBJ2-7, with D unclear. V was shortened by 4 bases and J by 0 bases, with 7 bases between the two germline ends. The CDR3 runs to 12 residues. Germline V lookup: CDR1 GTSNPN, CDR2 SVGIG (reference sequence). The CDR3 DNA reads TGTGCCTGGACAGGTAGCTCCTACGAGCAGTACTTC. Translation: CAWTGSSYEQYF.

The J gene is TRBJ2-5, the V gene TRBV18; no definite D call. The CDR3 sequence is 12 residues long. Trimming cost V 8 bases and J 4 bases, with 11 bases left between them. Germline CDR1 KGHSH, CDR2 LQKENI. The CDR3 protein is CASNNPLETQYF. CDR3 nucleotide sequence: TGTGCCAGCAACAATCCCCTAGAGACCCAGTACTTC.

The CDR3, as DNA: TGTGCCAGCAGTTTACTAGGGGCGGGGTGGCCCCCTGAAGCTTTCTTT. The encoded protein is CASSLLGAGWPPEAFF. The J gene is TRBJ1-1, the V gene TRBV28; D perhaps matches TRBD1 (5 bases). V lost 2 bases to trimming and J lost 6 bases, with 19 bases between them. The germline gives CDR1 MDHEN, CDR2 SYDVKM. The CDR3 spans 16 residues.

The rearrangement uses TRBV12-3 or TRBV12-4 and TRBJ1-2; no reliable D call. V dropped 3 bases and J dropped 4 bases, with 9 bases sitting between them. The length of the CDR3 is 13 residues. The CDR3 sequence: CASSLTGIYGYTF. CDR3 bases: TGTGCCAGCAGTTTGACCGGGATCTATGGCTACACCTTC.

The chain combines TRBV5-8 with TRBJ1-5; perhaps TRBD1 as D (5 bases). Germline V gene data show CDR1 as SGHTS and CDR2 as YDEGEE. With 5 bases removed from V and 7 bases from J, the gap between germline ends came to 13 bases. This CDR3 is built from 13 residues. CDR3 coding DNA: TGTGCCAGCAGTCGGAGGGGAAACCAGCCCCAGCATTTT. Its protein is CASSRRGNQPQHF.

The chain joins TRBV5-5 to TRBJ2-2; 9 bases agree with TRBD1. V dropped 6 bases and J dropped 5; count of bases not matched to a gene: 11. The CDR3 is 16 residues long. Germline CDR1 reads SGHKS; CDR2 reads YYEKEE (reference sequence). Here the CDR3 reads CASTRDGTGITGELFF. CDR3 sequence (DNA): TGTGCCAGCACCCGAGACGGGACAGGGATTACCGGGGAGCTGTTTTTT.